The 32 T cell receptor beta chains presented below share a single source sample, sequenced in a study of shared clonotypes between healthy human individuals. The data were produced by immunoSEQ multiplex PCR, yet TCRdb's version contains in-frame clones alone and is incomplete. The sample includes some 2.1 million clones, roughly 94% of them seen just once. The specimen was naive CD4+ T cells sorted from blood. Subset given: CD45RA+ positively selected. The source of these receptors is a man younger than 30 in good health.

The chain combines TRBV28 with TRBJ1-5, with D possibly matching TRBD1 (5 bases). This CDR3 spans 16 amino acids. From germline, CDR1 is MDHEN and CDR2 SYDVKM. V lost 1 base to trimming and J lost 6 bases, with 16 bases between them. The CDR3 nucleotides are TGTGCCAGCAGTTTATTGGGAGCAGGGAAGGGTCAGCCCCAGCATTTT. This sequence encodes CASSLLGAGKGQPQHF.

The chain has TRBV5-1 and TRBJ2-5; D gene uncertain. Germline CDR1 and CDR2: SGHRS and YFSETQ. Trimming shortened V by 4 bases and J by 5 bases, and 18 bases separated the two germline ends. The CDR3 has 15 amino acids. The CDR3 sequence is CASSLGSESLETQYF. The CDR3 coding sequence is TGCGCCAGCAGCCTGGGAAGCGAATCTCTGGAGACCCAGTACTTC.

Turning to this clone: The same CDR3 can be traced to other DNA sequences in this sample. The rearrangement links TRBV2 to TRBJ1-2; D gene ambiguous. Germline V CDR1 and CDR2: SNHLY, FYNNEI. Trimming stripped 1 base from V and 5 bases from J, with 8 bases between. The CDR3 consists of 13 residues. The CDR3 DNA reads TGTGCCAGCAGTGAAGTTCAGAATTATGGCTACACCTTC. Protein sequence: CASSEVQNYGYTF. The variable domain in full, completed from reference TRBV2 and TRBJ1-2, reads EPEVTQTPSHQVTQMGQEVILRCVPISNHLYFYWYRQILGQKVEFLVSFYNNEISEKSEIFDDQFSVERPDGSNFTLKIRSTKLEDSAMYFCASSEVQNYGYTFGSGTRLTVV.

V and J are TRBV11-2 and TRBJ2-7; D ambiguous. V lost 5 bases, J lost 0 bases, and 11 bases lay in between. This CDR3 region has 14 residues. The germline gives CDR1 SGHAT, CDR2 FQNNGV. CDR3 amino acids: CASSLHHNSYEQYF. The CDR3 region has the DNA TGTGCCAGCAGCCTTCACCATAACTCCTACGAGCAGTACTTC.

As DNA, the CDR3 is TGTGCCAGCAGCCCGAGCTTCGGGGGAGGGGACAATGAGCAGTTCTTC. As protein: CASSPSFGGGDNEQFF. The chain links TRBV7-9 to TRBJ2-1; 7 bases agree with TRBD2. The junction had 12 bases not matched to a gene; V was cut back by 5 bases and J by 5 bases. Germline CDR1 reads SEHNR; CDR2 reads FQNEAQ (reference sequence). The CDR3 runs to 16 residues. The variable domain in full, with the rest retrieved from reference TRBV7-9 and TRBJ2-1, is DTGVSQNPRHKITKRGQNVTFRCDPISEHNRLYWYRQTLGQGPEFLTYFQNEAQLEKSRLLSDRFSAERPKGSFSTLEIQRTEQGDSAMYLCASSPSFGGGDNEQFFGPGTRLTVL.

The J gene is TRBJ2-6, the V gene TRBV4-3; D remains unclear. This CDR3 spans 19 amino acids. The ends were cut back, 0 bases at V and 0 bases at J, with 15 bases in the middle. Germline V lookup: CDR1 LGHNA, CDR2 YSLEER. The CDR3 spells CASSQDNPKTTSGANVLTF. The CDR3 region has the DNA TGCGCCAGCAGCCAAGATAACCCCAAGACCACCTCTGGGGCCAACGTCCTGACTTTC.

The chain carries TRBV30 and TRBJ2-3; D may be TRBD2 (6 bases). The V end was cut by 0 bases, the J end by 5 bases, with 18 bases between. Germline loops: CDR1 GTSNPN, CDR2 SVGIG (reference sequence). The CDR3 contains 16 residues. The CDR3 coding sequence is TGTGCCTGGAGTGTACGGGGGAGGCTAGTGAGAGATACGCAGTATTTT. Translating gives CAWSVRGRLVRDTQYF.

This chain uses TRBV2 with TRBJ2-7; TRBD2 agrees at 14 bases. The CDR3 is 15 amino acids. The germline gives CDR1 SNHLY, CDR2 FYNNEI. Trimming took 10 bases from V and 3 from J; bases not matched to a gene: 8. The CDR3, as DNA: TGTGCCATCCGGGGACTAGCGGGAGATAACTACGAGCAGTACTTC. This codes for CAIRGLAGDNYEQYF.

The chain employs TRBV18 and TRBJ2-5; D is possibly TRBD1 (7 bases). The CDR3 has 16 amino acids. The ends were cut back, 3 bases at V and 5 bases at J, with 19 bases in the middle. Per germline, CDR1 KGHSH and CDR2 LQKENI. CDR3 DNA: TGTGCCAGCTCACCCTTTGTCTCCAGGGGGGAGGAGACCCAGTACTTC. Protein: CASSPFVSRGEETQYF. Full variable domain (outside the CDR3, taken from reference TRBV18 and TRBJ2-5): NAGVMQNPRHLVRRRGQEARLRCSPMKGHSHVYWYRQLPEEGLKFMVYLQKENIIDESGMPKERFSAEFPKEGPSILRIQQVVRGDSAAYFCASSPFVSRGEETQYFGPGTRLLVL.

This chain connects TRBV6-1 to TRBJ1-4; possible D gene TRBD1, 5 bases. V lost 2 bases to trimming and J lost 0 bases, with 19 bases between them. The V gene's germline CDR1 is MNHNS and CDR2 SASEGT. The CDR3 runs to 19 residues. The CDR3 nucleotides read TGTGCCAGCAGTGAATTCTATGTCGGGGACGATGCAACTAATGAAAAACTGTTTTTT. Translated: CASSEFYVGDDATNEKLFF.

This chain links TRBV2 with TRBJ1-3; D unclear. Germline V gene lookup returns CDR1 SNHLY and CDR2 FYNNEI. V lost 5 bases and J lost 0, with 11 bases in between. The CDR3 consists of 15 residues. Here the CDR3 reads CASSSQTGSGNTIYF. The CDR3 DNA follows: TGTGCCAGCAGTTCCCAGACGGGCTCTGGAAACACCATATATTTT. The full variable domain, with the rest looked up from reference TRBV2 and TRBJ1-3, is EPEVTQTPSHQVTQMGQEVILRCVPISNHLYFYWYRQILGQKVEFLVSFYNNEISEKSEIFDDQFSVERPDGSNFTLKIRSTKLEDSAMYFCASSSQTGSGNTIYFGEGSWLTVV.

The V and J genes are TRBV19 and TRBJ2-7; 7 nucleotides agree with TRBD1. The germline V gene has CDR1 LNHDA and CDR2 SQIVND (reference sequence). After removal of 4 bases from V and 1 base from J, the junction contained 7 bases not matched to a gene. The CDR3 totals 15 residues. This CDR3 reads CASSTSLGQSYEQYF. CDR3 sequence (DNA): TGTGCCAGTAGTACCTCTTTGGGACAGTCCTACGAGCAGTACTTC.

The V and J genes are TRBV5-4 and TRBJ2-5; D call uncertain. Looked up from germline, CDR1 is SGHNT and CDR2 is YYREEE (reference sequence). V dropped 5 bases and J dropped 2 bases, with 10 bases sitting between them. The CDR3 spans 13 residues. The CDR3 region is CASRPTDQETQYF. CDR3 coding DNA: TGTGCCAGCAGACCTACAGATCAAGAGACCCAGTACTTC.

This chain links TRBV6-1 with TRBJ2-5, with D tentatively TRBD1 or TRBD2 (5 bases each). Germline values: CDR1 MNHNS, CDR2 SASEGT. The germline V and J ends were trimmed by 4 bases and 7 bases, with 10 bases remaining between them. The CDR3 runs to 12 residues. The CDR3 protein is CASSVEGRTQYF. For the CDR3, the DNA is TGTGCCAGCAGTGTAGAGGGGCGGACCCAGTACTTC.

This sequence joins TRBV7-2 and TRBJ1-4; D is unclear. The germline V and J ends were trimmed by 5 bases and 7 bases, with 17 bases remaining between them. The CDR3 sequence is 15 residues long. Germline CDR1 is SGHTA and CDR2 is FQGNSA. CDR3 in amino acids: CASSPTGFEVEKLFF. CDR3 nucleotides: TGTGCCAGCAGCCCAACCGGATTCGAGGTTGAAAAACTGTTTTTT. Variable domain in full (rest from reference TRBV7-2 and TRBJ1-4): GAGVSQSPSNKVTEKGKDVELRCDPISGHTALYWYRQSLGQGLEFLIYFQGNSAPDKSGLPSDRFSAERTGGSVSTLTIQRTQQEDSAVYLCASSPTGFEVEKLFFGSGTQLSVL.

This clone is a singleton in its sample. The rearrangement links TRBV7-2 to TRBJ1-1; TRBD1 matches 9 bases. The J segment lost 5 bases and the V segment lost 2 bases, leaving 6 bases of the junction unmatched. Germline CDR1 SGHTA, CDR2 FQGNSA. The CDR3 covers 15 residues. CDR3: CASSLLTGGRTEAFF. CDR3 in DNA: TGTGCCAGCAGCTTATTAACAGGGGGCCGAACTGAAGCTTTCTTT. Complete variable domain (other parts from reference TRBV7-2 and TRBJ1-1): GAGVSQSPSNKVTEKGKDVELRCDPISGHTALYWYRQSLGQGLEFLIYFQGNSAPDKSGLPSDRFSAERTGGSVSTLTIQRTQQEDSAVYLCASSLLTGGRTEAFFGQGTRLTVV.

This clone was recorded once. The chain links TRBV28 to TRBJ2-1; 7 bases agree with TRBD1. The ends lost 4 bases at V and 4 bases at J; junction bases unmatched: 7. This CDR3 has 15 amino acids. Germline V gene sequence: CDR1 MDHEN, CDR2 SYDVKM. The CDR3 coding sequence is TGTGCCAGCAGTTCGGCGAGGACAGGATACAATGAGCAGTTCTTC. Its protein is CASSSARTGYNEQFF.

V gene TRBV30 combines with J gene TRBJ2-5, with D perhaps TRBD1 or TRBD2 (5 bases each). Trimming removed 6 bases from V and 2 bases from J, with 13 bases in between. This CDR3 is built from 13 residues. Germline CDR1 is GTSNPN and CDR2 is SVGIG (reference sequence). In DNA, the CDR3 is TGTGCCTGTAACTCTGGGGGTCAAGAGACCCAGTACTTC. It codes for CACNSGGQETQYF.

This chain uses TRBV28 with TRBJ2-6, with D unresolved. Germline CDR1 reads MDHEN; CDR2 reads SYDVKM. V was pared by 4 bases and J by 0 bases, with 13 bases between. The CDR3 has 17 amino acids. The CDR3 region is CASSSGPYPSGANVLTF. As DNA, the CDR3 is TGTGCCAGCAGTTCGGGTCCATATCCCTCTGGGGCCAACGTCCTGACTTTC.

The chain joins TRBV11-2 to TRBJ2-7; D gene ambiguous. Germline assignment: CDR1 SGHAT and CDR2 FQNNGV. The ends were cut back, 1 base at V and 6 bases at J, with 10 bases in the middle. The CDR3 totals 13 residues. CDR3 nucleotides: TGTGCCAGCAGCTTAGTACGGTTGAGCGAGCAGTACTTC. Translating gives CASSLVRLSEQYF.

J is TRBJ1-4 and V is TRBV12-5, with no clear D. CDR1 and CDR2 from the germline V gene are LGHNT and FRNRAP. V shed 1 base and J shed 0 bases, with 3 bases lying between them. The CDR3 runs to 14 residues. CDR3 residues: CASGLGATNEKLFF. The CDR3 DNA sequence: TGTGCTAGTGGTTTGGGGGCAACTAATGAAAAACTGTTTTTT.

CDR3 region: CAWRAVGSYNSPLHF. CDR3 nucleotide sequence: TGTGCCTGGAGGGCCGTGGGATCCTATAATTCACCCCTCCACTTT. The J gene is TRBJ1-6, the V gene TRBV30; D remains ambiguous. The CDR3 consists of 15 residues. CDR1 and CDR2 from the germline V gene are GTSNPN and SVGIG (reference sequence). V lost 3 bases, J lost 1 base, and 10 bases lay in between.

The chain links TRBV5-6 to TRBJ2-3; 7 bases are shared with TRBD2. Germline V gives CDR1 SGHDT, CDR2 YYEEEE. V was clipped by 3 bases and J by 8 bases; unmatched bases: 15. The CDR3 is 16 amino acids. CDR3: CASSSTGGQVGGTQYF. The CDR3 DNA is TGTGCCAGCAGCTCAACGGGAGGTCAGGTTGGTGGTACGCAGTATTTT.

This clone occurred once. Just one base apart from a much larger clone, this may be a read error. This CDR3 is also generated by other DNA sequences in the sample. The CDR3 reads CASSVAGTGNYGYTF. The CDR3 DNA is TGTGCCAGCAGCGTAGCGGGGACAGGGAACTATGGCTACACCTTC. The chain is built from TRBV9 and TRBJ1-2; 9 nucleotides align to TRBD1. Unmatched junction bases numbered 2, after V lost 0 bases and J lost 2 bases. The CDR3 loop spans 15 amino acids. The germline CDR1 and CDR2 sequences are SGDLS and YYNGEE.

The gene calls are TRBV27 and TRBJ2-2; D gene uncertain. V lost 3 bases to trimming and J lost 7 bases, with 3 bases between them. This CDR3 has 11 amino acids. In germline, CDR1 is MNHEY, CDR2 SMNVEV (reference sequence). The CDR3 here is CASSLRGELFF. The DNA for the CDR3 is TGTGCCAGCAGTTTGCGCGGGGAGCTGTTTTTT.

The J gene is TRBJ1-1, the V gene TRBV6-6, with a possible D match to TRBD1 (5 bases). CDR3 length: 12 amino acids. V lost 6 bases and J 3 bases, leaving 8 bases between the germline ends. Germline V gene lookup returns CDR1 MNHNY and CDR2 SVGAGI (reference sequence). The CDR3 nucleotides read TGTGCCAGCAGACAGGCTCACACTGAAGCTTTCTTT. Its translation: CASRQAHTEAFF.

The chain is built from TRBV4-3 and TRBJ2-1, with 7 positions matching TRBD1. Trimming at V came to 3 bases and at J to 0 bases, leaving 8 bases not matched to a gene. This CDR3 is 17 amino acids long. The germline V gene encodes CDR1 LGHNA and CDR2 YSLEER. In DNA, the CDR3 is TGCGCCAGCAGCCAGAATCCGGGACAGAGCTCCTACAATGAGCAGTTCTTC. As protein: CASSQNPGQSSYNEQFF.

CDR3 in DNA: TGTGCCAGCACTCTGATGCGGGACAGGGTAGGCTACACCTTC. Protein sequence: CASTLMRDRVGYTF. The V gene is TRBV2, the J gene TRBJ1-2; 9 nucleotides line up with TRBD1. Germline V lookup: CDR1 SNHLY, CDR2 FYNNEI. V gave up 7 bases and J gave up 8 bases; unmatched junction bases: 11. The CDR3 spans 14 residues.

The V and J genes are TRBV11-3 and TRBJ2-7; possible D gene TRBD1, 5 bases. CDR3 length equals 14 residues. The V end was cut by 5 bases, the J end by 3 bases, with 14 bases between. The germline V gene has CDR1 SGHNT and CDR2 YENEEA. CDR3 DNA: TGTGCCAGCAGCAATCTCAGGGCTAACTACGAGCAGTACTTC. This encodes CASSNLRANYEQYF.

The rearrangement links TRBV2 to TRBJ1-5; D gene uncertain. The CDR3 loop spans 14 amino acids. The germline V gene has CDR1 SNHLY and CDR2 FYNNEI. Trimming took 8 bases from V and 0 from J, leaving 11 bases between them. CDR3 in amino acids: CASSAELSNQPQHF. CDR3 bases: TGTGCCAGCTCGGCAGAACTTAGCAATCAGCCCCAGCATTTT.

The chain carries TRBV6-5 and TRBJ1-2; the match to TRBD1 covers 8 bases. Germline values: CDR1 MNHEY, CDR2 SVGAGI. The CDR3 is made up of 14 amino acids. V shed 5 bases and J 3 bases; nucleotides not matched to a gene: 5. CDR3: CASSRGQGHYGYTF. CDR3 coding DNA: TGTGCCAGCAGTCGCGGACAGGGACACTATGGCTACACCTTC.

The CDR3 coding sequence is TGTGCCAGCTCACCACTCCAGGGAATTAATGAGCAGTTCTTC. Translation gives CASSPLQGINEQFF. This chain links TRBV18 with TRBJ2-1; D may be TRBD1 (5 bases). Trimming removed 1 base at V and 7 bases at J, with 11 bases between. This CDR3 contains 14 residues. Germline CDR1 is KGHSH and CDR2 is LQKENI.